This T cell receptor beta chain was captured by sequencing in a study of blood T cell repertoires in COVID-19. In the study overall: There were acute and convalescent COVID-19 samples, and they came from the United States, Italy and Spain. PBMCs, B-cell-depleted T cells, or T cells provided the cDNA or gDNA that made up the material.

This clone has only one observation. Trimming removed 5 bases from V and 4 bases from J, with 12 bases in between. The CDR3 totals 15 residues. Germline assignment: CDR1 SGHTA and CDR2 FQGNSA. Using immunoSEQ multiplex PCR, the repertoire was profiled, and TCRdb retains in-frame clones only, with some absent. The sample consists of about 200,000 clones, roughly 80% of them appearing once. Sequencing used peripheral blood. The TCR was taken from a woman older than 75 with acute or convalescent COVID-19. The chain carries TRBV7-2 and TRBJ1-6; no firm D call. The CDR3 DNA reads TGTGCCAGCAGCCCCGAAACAGCTTATAATTCACCCCTCCACTTT. This sequence encodes CASSPETAYNSPLHF.